This T cell receptor beta chain is drawn from a study of cytomegalovirus exposure and HLA in healthy donors. Study outcomes and limitations: Sequences of the TCR beta chain were said to predict the HLA-A and HLA-B alleles of most subjects accurately.

CDR1 is KGHSH and CDR2 is LQKENI in the germline V gene. CDR3 length: 13 amino acids. Losses at the gene ends were 2 bases for V and 7 bases for J; bases not matched to a gene: 2. As regards this clone: What it recognizes is unknown.

Primers: 60 Vbeta forward and 13 Jbeta reverse. Libraries were prepared by immunoSEQ multiplex PCR; TCRdb keeps only in-frame clonotypes and omits some of them. The top ten hold roughly a tenth of the sample, which has some 210,000 clones, around four fifths seen once. The sample comprised PBMCs. This receptor was identified in a woman aged 50 to 60 in good health and CMV-seropositive. The chain couples TRBV18 to TRBJ1-5; 7 positions agree with TRBD1. The CDR3 DNA follows: TGTGCCAGCTCACCAACAGGGGCCCAGCCCCAGCATTTT. Its protein is CASSPTGAQPQHF.